The T cell receptor beta chain under discussion was sequenced for a study of T-cell memory formation after mild COVID-19. Germline V gives CDR1 SGHRS, CDR2 YFSETQ. The CDR3 consists of 14 residues. V was clipped by 3 bases and J by 6 bases, with 12 bases between them. TCRdb reanalysed the 5' RACE reads using MiXCR and keeps one entry per CDR3 protein. The sample carries 200,000 to 250,000 distinct CDR3 sequences, approximately 10% recorded once. Study outcomes and limitations: Clones from the second wave (peaking day 37) had unconfirmed SARS-CoV-2 specificity. Those CD4+ clones that contracted were mainly in CM and EM (CD8+ ones in EMRA).

Concerning this clonotype: What it binds is unknown.

This receptor was taken from a man younger than 35 who had mild COVID-19 (a few samples of this study predate the infection). Cell type and time point are not known. Sequencing was carried out using PBMCs or a T cell subset sorted from them (not recorded which). The chain recombines TRBV5-1 with TRBJ1-4, with TRBD1 as a possible D gene (5 bases). CDR3 residues: CASSWGKLDEKLFF. CDR3 DNA sequence: TGCGCCAGCAGCTGGGGGAAACTGGATGAAAAACTGTTTTTT. Complete variable domain (other parts from reference TRBV5-1 and TRBJ1-4): KAGVTQTPRYLIKTRGQQVTLSCSPISGHRSVSWYQQTPGQGLQFLFEYFSETQRNKGNFPGRFSGRQFSNSRSEMNVSTLELGDSALYLCASSWGKLDEKLFFGSGTQLSVL.